This T cell receptor beta chain was sequenced for a study of shared clonotypes between healthy human individuals. Study details: Each donor's CD8 memory used one plate, CD8 naive two, each CD4 subset three.

Findings and limits, study-wide: Generally, estimated richness proved larger in naive subsets than it did in memory subsets. The donor pool, a small one, limited the genetic and exposure-history diversity represented. Four donors held about 4.5% of naive CD4 clonotypes in common.

Concerning this clone: Its target is not known.

The V gene lost 10 bases and the J gene lost 5 bases, with 17 bases spanning the gap. The CDR3 is made up of 13 amino acids. CDR1 is SEHNR and CDR2 is FQNEAQ in the germline V gene (reference sequence). Generated by immunoSEQ multiplex PCR, the TCRdb table keeps only in-frame clones and is missing some. The sample lists about 2.1 million clones, 90% to 95% seen once, with under 2% in the top ten. Terminally differentiated effector memory CD45RA+ cells were excluded by CCR7 positive selection of CD45RO-negative cells. The sequencing sample was made of naive CD8+ T cells from PBMCs. This TCR was sampled from a man aged 18 to 30 in good health. Some clones in this sample may be carry-over from other donors' samples. The chain has TRBV7-9 and TRBJ2-5, with D unclear. CDR3 nucleotide sequence: TGTGCCATTCCATCGCTGGCTGGGGAGACCCAGTACTTC. It codes for CAIPSLAGETQYF.